This T cell receptor (beta chain) was identified during a study of blood T cell repertoires in COVID-19. Clinical histories supplied by participants themselves formed the basis of cohort assignment. Only in-frame clones appear in the TCRdb table, and some are missing; sequencing was by immunoSEQ multiplex PCR. This table holds about 270,000 clones, 80% to 90% found once. CDR1 and CDR2 (germline): SGHAT, FQNNGV. This CDR3 has 16 residues. Losses at the gene ends were 3 bases for V and 3 bases for J; bases not matched to a gene: 5. The V and J genes are TRBV11-2 and TRBJ2-2, with 9 bases aligning to TRBD2. The source material was PBMCs or T cells enriched from blood (not recorded which). The receptor comes from a woman younger than 45 with acute COVID-19. In DNA, the CDR3 is TGTGCCAGCAGCTTTAGCGGGAGTTCTGACACCGGGGAGCTGTTTTTT. Amino acid sequence: CASSFSGSSDTGELFF.